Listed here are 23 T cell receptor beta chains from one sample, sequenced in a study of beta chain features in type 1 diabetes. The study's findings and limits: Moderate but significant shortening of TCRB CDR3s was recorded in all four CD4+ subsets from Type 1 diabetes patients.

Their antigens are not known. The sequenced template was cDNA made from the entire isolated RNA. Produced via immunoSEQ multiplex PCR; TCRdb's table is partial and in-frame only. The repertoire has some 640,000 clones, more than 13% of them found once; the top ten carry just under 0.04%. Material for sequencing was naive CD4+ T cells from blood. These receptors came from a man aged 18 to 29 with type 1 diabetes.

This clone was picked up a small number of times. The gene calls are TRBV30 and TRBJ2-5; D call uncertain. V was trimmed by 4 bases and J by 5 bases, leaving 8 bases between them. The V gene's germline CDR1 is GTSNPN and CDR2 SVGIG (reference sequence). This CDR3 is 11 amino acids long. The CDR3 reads CAWTQAETQYF. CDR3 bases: TGTGCCTGGACCCAGGCGGAGACCCAGTACTTC. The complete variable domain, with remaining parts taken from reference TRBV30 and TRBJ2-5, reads SQTIHQWPATLVQPVGSPLSLECTVEGTSNPNLYWYRQAAGRGLQLLFYSVGIGQISSEVPQNLSASRPQDRQFILSSKKLLLSDSGFYLCAWTQAETQYFGPGTRLLVL.

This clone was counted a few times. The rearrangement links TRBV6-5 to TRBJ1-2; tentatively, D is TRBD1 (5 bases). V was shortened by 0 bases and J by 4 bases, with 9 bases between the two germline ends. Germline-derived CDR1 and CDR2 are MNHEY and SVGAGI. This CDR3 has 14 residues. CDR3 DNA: TGTGCCAGCAGTTACTCTCCGACAGCCTATGGCTACACCTTC. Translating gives CASSYSPTAYGYTF.

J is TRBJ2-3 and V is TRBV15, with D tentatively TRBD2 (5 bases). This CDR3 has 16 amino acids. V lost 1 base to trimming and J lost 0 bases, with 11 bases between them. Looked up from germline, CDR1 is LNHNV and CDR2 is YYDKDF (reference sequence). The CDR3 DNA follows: TGTGCCACCAGCAGAGGGGTAGCGATGAGCACAGATACGCAGTATTTT. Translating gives CATSRGVAMSTDTQYF.

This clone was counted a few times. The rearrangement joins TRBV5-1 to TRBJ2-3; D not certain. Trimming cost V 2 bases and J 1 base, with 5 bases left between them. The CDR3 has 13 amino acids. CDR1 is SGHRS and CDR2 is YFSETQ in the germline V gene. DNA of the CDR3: TGCGCCAGCAGCTTTACCCGCACAGATACGCAGTATTTT. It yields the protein CASSFTRTDTQYF.

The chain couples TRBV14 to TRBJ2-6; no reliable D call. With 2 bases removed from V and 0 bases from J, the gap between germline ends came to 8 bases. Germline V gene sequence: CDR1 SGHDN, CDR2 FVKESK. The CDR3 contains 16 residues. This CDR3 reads CASSQNRHSGANVLTF. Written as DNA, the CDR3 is TGTGCCAGCAGCCAAAACCGACACTCTGGGGCCAACGTCCTGACTTTC. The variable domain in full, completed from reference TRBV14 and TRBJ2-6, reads EAGVTQFPSHSVIEKGQTVTLRCDPISGHDNLYWYRRVMGKEIKFLLHFVKESKQDESGMPNNRFLAERTGGTYSTLKVQPAELEDSGVYFCASSQNRHSGANVLTFGAGSRLTVL.

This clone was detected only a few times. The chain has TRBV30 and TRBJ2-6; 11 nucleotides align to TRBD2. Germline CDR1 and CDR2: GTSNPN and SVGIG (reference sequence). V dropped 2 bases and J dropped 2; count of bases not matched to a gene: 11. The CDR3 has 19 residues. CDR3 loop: CAWSSPPVAGGAGANVLTF. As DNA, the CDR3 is TGTGCCTGGAGTTCCCCCCCTGTAGCGGGAGGGGCTGGGGCCAACGTCCTGACTTTC.

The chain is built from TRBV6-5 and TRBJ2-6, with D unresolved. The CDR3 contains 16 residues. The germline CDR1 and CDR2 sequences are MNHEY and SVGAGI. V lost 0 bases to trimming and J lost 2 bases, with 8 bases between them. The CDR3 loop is CASSYSYSAGANVLTF. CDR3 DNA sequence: TGTGCCAGCAGTTACTCGTACTCGGCTGGGGCCAACGTCCTGACTTTC.

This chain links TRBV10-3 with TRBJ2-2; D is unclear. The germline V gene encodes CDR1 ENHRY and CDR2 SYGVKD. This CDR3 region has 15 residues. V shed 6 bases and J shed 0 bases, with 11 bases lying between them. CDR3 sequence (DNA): TGTGCCATCAGCCAGTACGGGCCGAACACCGGGGAGCTGTTTTTT. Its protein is CAISQYGPNTGELFF.

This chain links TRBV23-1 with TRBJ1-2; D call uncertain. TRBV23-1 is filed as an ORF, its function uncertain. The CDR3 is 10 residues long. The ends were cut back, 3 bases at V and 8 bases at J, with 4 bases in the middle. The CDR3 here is CASSQPGYTF. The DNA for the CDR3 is TGCGCCAGCAGTCAGCCCGGCTACACCTTC.

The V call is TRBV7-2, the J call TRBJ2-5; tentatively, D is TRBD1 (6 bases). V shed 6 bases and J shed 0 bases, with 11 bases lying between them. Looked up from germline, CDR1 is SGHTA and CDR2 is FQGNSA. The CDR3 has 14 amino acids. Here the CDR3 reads CASSIQGYQETQYF. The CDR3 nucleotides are TGTGCCAGCAGTATACAGGGCTACCAAGAGACCCAGTACTTC.

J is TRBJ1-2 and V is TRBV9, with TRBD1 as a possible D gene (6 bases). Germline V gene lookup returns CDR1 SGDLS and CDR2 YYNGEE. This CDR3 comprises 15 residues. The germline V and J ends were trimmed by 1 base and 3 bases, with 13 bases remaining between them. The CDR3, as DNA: TGTGCCAGCAGCGTAACCCCGACAGGAGACTATGGCTACACCTTC. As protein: CASSVTPTGDYGYTF.

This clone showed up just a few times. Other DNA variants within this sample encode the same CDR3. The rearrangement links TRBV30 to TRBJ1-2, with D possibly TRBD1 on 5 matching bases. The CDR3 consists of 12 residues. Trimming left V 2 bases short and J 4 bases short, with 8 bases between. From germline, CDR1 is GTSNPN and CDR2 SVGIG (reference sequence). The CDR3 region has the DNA TGTGCCTGGAGTCAGGGAGGCTATGGCTACACCTTC. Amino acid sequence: CAWSQGGYGYTF.

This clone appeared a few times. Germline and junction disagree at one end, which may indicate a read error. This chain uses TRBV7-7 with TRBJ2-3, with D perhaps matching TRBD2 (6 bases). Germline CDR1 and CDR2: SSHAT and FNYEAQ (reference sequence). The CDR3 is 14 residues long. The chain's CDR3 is CASSPEVGGDTQYF. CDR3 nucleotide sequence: TGTGCTAGCAGTCCAGAGGTGGGGGGAGATACGCAGTATTTT.

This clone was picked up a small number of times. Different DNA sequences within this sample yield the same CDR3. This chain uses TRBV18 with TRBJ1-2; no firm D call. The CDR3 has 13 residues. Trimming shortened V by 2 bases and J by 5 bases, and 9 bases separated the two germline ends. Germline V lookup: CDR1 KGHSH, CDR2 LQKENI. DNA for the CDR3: TGTGCCAGCTCACCATCGGAAGAATATGGCTACACCTTC. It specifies CASSPSEEYGYTF.

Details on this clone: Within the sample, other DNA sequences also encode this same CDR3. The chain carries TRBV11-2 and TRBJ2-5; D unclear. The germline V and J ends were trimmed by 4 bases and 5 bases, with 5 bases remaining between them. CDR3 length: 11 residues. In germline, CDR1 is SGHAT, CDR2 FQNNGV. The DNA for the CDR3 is TGTGCCAGCAGCTCTGGGGAGACCCAGTACTTC. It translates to CASSSGETQYF.

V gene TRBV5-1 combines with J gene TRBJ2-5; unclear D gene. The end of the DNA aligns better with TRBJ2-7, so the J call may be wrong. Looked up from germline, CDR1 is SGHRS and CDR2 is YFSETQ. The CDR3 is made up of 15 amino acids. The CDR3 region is CASSLEGFELGEQYF. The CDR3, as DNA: TGCGCCAGCAGCTTGGAAGGTTTCGAGTTAGGCGAGCAGTACTTC.

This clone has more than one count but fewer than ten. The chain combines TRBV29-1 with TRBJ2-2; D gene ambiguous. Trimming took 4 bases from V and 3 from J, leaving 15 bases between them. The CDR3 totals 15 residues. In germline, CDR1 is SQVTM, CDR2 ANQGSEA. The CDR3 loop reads CSVARGGEDTGELFF. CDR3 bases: TGCAGCGTTGCTCGCGGTGGTGAGGACACCGGGGAGCTGTTTTTT.

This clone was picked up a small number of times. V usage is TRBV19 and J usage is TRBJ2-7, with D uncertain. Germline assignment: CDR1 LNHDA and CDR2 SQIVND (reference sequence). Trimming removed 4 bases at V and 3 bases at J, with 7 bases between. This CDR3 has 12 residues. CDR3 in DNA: TGTGCCAGTAGTAGGACGCACTACGAGCAGTACTTC. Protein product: CASSRTHYEQYF.

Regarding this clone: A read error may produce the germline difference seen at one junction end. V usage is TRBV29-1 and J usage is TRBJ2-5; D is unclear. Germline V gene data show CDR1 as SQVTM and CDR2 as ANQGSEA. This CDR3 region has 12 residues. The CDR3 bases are TGCAGCGTAACGGACGCCGCCCAAATTGGGGACTTC. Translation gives CSVTDAAQIGDF.

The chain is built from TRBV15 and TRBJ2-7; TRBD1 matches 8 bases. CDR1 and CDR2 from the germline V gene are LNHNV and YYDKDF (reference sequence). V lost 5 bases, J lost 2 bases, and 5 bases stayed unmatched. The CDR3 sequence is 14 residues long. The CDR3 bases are TGTGCCACCAGCTCGGACAGGGTAACCTACGAGCAGTACTTC. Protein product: CATSSDRVTYEQYF.

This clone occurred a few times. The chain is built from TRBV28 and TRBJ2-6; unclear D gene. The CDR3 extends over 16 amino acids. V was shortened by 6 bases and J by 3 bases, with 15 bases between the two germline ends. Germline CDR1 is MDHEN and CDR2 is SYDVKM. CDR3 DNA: TGTGCCAGCAGCAAACCCCCGTGGATTGGGGCCAACGTCCTGACTTTC. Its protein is CASSKPPWIGANVLTF.

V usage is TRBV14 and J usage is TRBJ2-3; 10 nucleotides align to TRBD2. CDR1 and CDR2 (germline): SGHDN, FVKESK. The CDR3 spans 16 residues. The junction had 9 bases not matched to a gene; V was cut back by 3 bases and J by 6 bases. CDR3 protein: CASSQWTSGLTDTQYF. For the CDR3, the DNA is TGTGCCAGCAGCCAGTGGACTAGCGGCCTTACGGATACGCAGTATTTT. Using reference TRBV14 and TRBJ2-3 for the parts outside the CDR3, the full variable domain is EAGVTQFPSHSVIEKGQTVTLRCDPISGHDNLYWYRRVMGKEIKFLLHFVKESKQDESGMPNNRFLAERTGGTYSTLKVQPAELEDSGVYFCASSQWTSGLTDTQYFGPGTRLTVL.

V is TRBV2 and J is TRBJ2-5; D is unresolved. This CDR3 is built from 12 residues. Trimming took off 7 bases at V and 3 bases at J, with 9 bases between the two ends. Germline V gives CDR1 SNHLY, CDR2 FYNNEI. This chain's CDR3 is CASKWFKETQYF. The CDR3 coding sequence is TGTGCCAGCAAATGGTTTAAAGAGACCCAGTACTTC.